The clone carrying this TCR beta chain was observed a handful of times. The antigen is undetermined. Germline lookup yields CDR1 MNHEY and CDR2 SVGAGI. The junction had 5 bases not matched to a gene; V was cut back by 5 bases and J by 6 bases. The CDR3 loop spans 14 amino acids. This sample is part of a study of T-cell memory formation after mild COVID-19. Findings and caveats of the study: The CD4+ clones that contracted clustered mainly within CM and EM, and the CD8+ clones concentrated in EMRA. Certain responding clones were present in pre-infection memory, suggesting participation of cross-reactive memory. A second wave expanding day 15 to 37 was CD4+-biased; contracting clones were balanced.

It was 5'RACE with constant-segment primers that produced the TCR alpha and TCR beta cDNA libraries, which carried sample barcodes and UMIs. Each CDR3 protein gets one entry after TCRdb re-called the 5' RACE reads with MiXCR. Of about 560,000 distinct CDR3 sequences in the sample, about 20% were seen once. This clonotype was obtained from an adult woman who had mild COVID-19 (a few samples of this study predate the infection). Cell type and time point are not known. This chain connects TRBV6-5 to TRBJ1-5, with TRBD1 matching over 9 bases. The sequenced sample consisted of PBMCs or a T cell subset sorted from them (not recorded which). The CDR3 is CASSPGQGAQPQHF. The CDR3, as DNA: TGTGCCAGCAGTCCGGGACAGGGAGCTCAGCCCCAGCATTTT.